This TCR beta chain was documented in a study of breast tumors, draining lymph nodes, adjacent tissues. The CDR3 loop spans 14 amino acids. Trimming removed 1 base at V and 5 bases at J, with 6 bases between. Germline CDR1 is SEHNR and CDR2 is FQNEAQ (reference sequence). TCRdb reprocessed the multiplex PCR reads with MiXCR, giving one entry per CDR3 protein. The sample carries some 140,000 distinct CDR3 sequences, about 20% recorded once. The lymph nodes were axillary draining lymph nodes from breast cancer patients. Study findings and constraints: Tumors had less TCR diversity than lymph nodes, more than nontumor tissue. Luminal-like breast cancer showed significantly higher tumor–nontumor repertoire similarity than basal-like. The data were judged consistent with most tumor T cells coming from lymph node and expanding in tumor.

This clonotype has ten or more counts. Antigen specificity is unknown. The rearrangement uses TRBV7-9 and TRBJ1-6; D uncertain. The sample comprised axillary lymph node tissue. This receptor was obtained from a female donor with breast cancer. Some clones in this sample may be carry-over from other donors' samples. The CDR3 bases are TGTGCCAGCAGCTTAGGCCAGGATAATTCACCCCTCCACTTT. Translated: CASSLGQDNSPLHF.